This T cell receptor (beta chain) stems from a study of blood T cell repertoires in COVID-19. This clone was observed a few times. Profiling relied on immunoSEQ multiplex PCR, and the TCRdb table lists in-frame clones only, not all of them. Here the sample spans under 150,000 clones, about 85% being singletons. This TCR was recovered from a woman aged 40 to 50 with active or convalescent COVID-19. Source material: peripheral blood.

CDR3 in amino acids: CASSSQGVWGTEAFF. For the CDR3, the DNA is TGTGCCAGCAGCTCACAAGGGGTCTGGGGCACTGAAGCTTTCTTT. The chain combines TRBV14 with TRBJ1-1, with D tentatively TRBD1 (5 bases). The germline gives CDR1 SGHDN, CDR2 FVKESK. The CDR3 is 15 amino acids. V was shortened by 5 bases and J by 4 bases, with 17 bases between the two germline ends.